A selection of T cell receptor beta chains follows, all from one sample in a study of shared clonotypes between healthy human individuals. This table comes from immunoSEQ multiplex PCR, and its TCRdb copy is limited to in-frame clones, with some not included. This table has roughly 1.5 million clones, 95% to 99% appearing once. Sequencing was done on a sample of naive CD4+ T cells sorted from blood. The receptors derive from a man younger than 45 in good health. Each CDR3 is given with its conserved first and last residue. A D gene is named only where the DNA matches it firmly. Some rows have no size entry. The others give once, few or many, or a class for an expanded clone.

j_call clone_size d_call v_call cdr3_aa cdr3_nt
TRBJ2-4 . . TRBV7-3 CASSSQGGNIQYF TGTGCCAGCAGCTCCCAGGGGGGAAACATTCAGTACTTC
TRBJ1-2 . . TRBV28 CASHAGLYYGYTF TGTGCCAGCCACGCCGGACTGTACTATGGCTACACCTTC
TRBJ1-4 . . TRBV6-1 CASSPIAGEKLFF TGTGCCAGCTCACCGATCGCGGGGGAAAAACTGTTTTTT
TRBJ1-2 . . TRBV5-8 CASSLSGYYGYTF TGTGCCAGCAGCTTATCAGGGTACTATGGCTACACCTTC
TRBJ1-5 . TRBD1 TRBV7-2 CASSLMGTDPYSNQPQHF TGTGCCAGCAGCTTAATGGGGACAGACCCCTATAGCAATCAGCCCCAGCATTTT
TRBJ2-7 . TRBD1 TRBV28 CASQQGEQYF TGTGCCAGCCAACAGGGGGAGCAGTACTTC
TRBJ2-1 . . TRBV7-2 CASSALVYYNEQFF TGTGCCAGCAGCGCCTTAGTTTACTACAATGAGCAGTTCTTC
TRBJ1-4 . . TRBV18 CASSSSEKLFF TGTGCCAGCTCCTCATCTGAAAAACTGTTTTTT
TRBJ2-1 . TRBD2 TRBV15 CATSRDWVKGGRVRNEQFF TGTGCCACCAGCAGAGATTGGGTTAAAGGAGGGAGGGTAAGGAATGAGCAGTTCTTC
TRBJ2-3 . . TRBV9 CASSVAPQETQYF TGTGCCAGCAGCGTAGCGCCCCAGGAGACGCAGTATTTT
TRBJ2-7 . . TRBV2 CASSERSYEQYF TGTGCCAGCAGTGAAAGGTCCTACGAGCAGTACTTC
TRBJ2-7 . . TRBV21-1 CASSTVPNEQYF TGTGCCAGCAGCACCGTTCCCAACGAGCAGTACTTC
TRBJ1-2 . TRBD1 TRBV6-6 CASRGGQGISVNGYTF TGTGCCAGCAGGGGGGGACAGGGCATTTCAGTAAATGGCTACACCTTC
TRBJ2-3 once . TRBV7-2 CASTTGQRITDTQYF TGTGCCAGCACCACAGGGCAGAGGATCACAGATACGCAGTATTTT
TRBJ1-1 . . TRBV7-2 CASSLVVRSTEAFF TGTGCCAGCAGTCTAGTAGTTAGGTCCACTGAAGCTTTCTTT
TRBJ2-7 . . TRBV11-2 CASSLLGLPYEQYF TGTGCCAGCAGCCTACTGGGACTTCCCTACGAGCAGTACTTC
TRBJ1-1 once . TRBV7-9 CASRGRDNTEAFF TGTGCCAGCAGAGGCCGGGACAACACTGAAGCTTTCTTT
TRBJ2-7 . TRBD2 TRBV7-8 CASSLGRTSASVYEQYF TGTGCCAGCAGCTTGGGACGAACTAGCGCGTCAGTCTACGAGCAGTACTTC
TRBJ1-5 once . TRBV6-1 CASSETGLGEPQHF TGTGCCAGCAGTGAAACAGGGTTGGGGGAGCCCCAGCATTTT
TRBJ1-5 . TRBD1 TRBV9 CSRVPGQYNQPQHF TGCTCTCGGGTTCCGGGACAGTATAATCAGCCCCAGCATTTT
TRBJ1-2 . . TRBV28 CASSTGARGYTF TGTGCCAGCAGTACCGGGGCACGGGGCTACACCTTC
TRBJ2-3 . TRBD2 TRBV5-4 CASSPPRRTSGSQDTQYF TGTGCCAGCAGCCCCCCCAGGAGGACTAGCGGGAGTCAGGATACGCAGTATTTT
TRBJ2-3 . TRBD1 TRBV7-7 CASSLAPGQGPGSTQYF TGTGCTAGCAGCTTAGCCCCGGGACAGGGGCCCGGGAGTACGCAGTATTTT
TRBJ1-5 . . TRBV19 CASSPRAGRGYQPQHF TGTGCCAGTAGTCCCAGGGCAGGGCGGGGGTATCAGCCCCAGCATTTT
TRBJ2-3 . . TRBV7-2 CASSLGREHTQYF TGTGCCAGCAGCTTAGGTCGGGAGCATACGCAGTATTTT
TRBJ2-3 . . TRBV5-4 CASSGTGDTQYF TGTGCCAGCAGCGGAACGGGGGATACGCAGTATTTT
TRBJ2-1 . TRBD2 TRBV4-3 CASSQVSTREEAYNEQFF TGCGCCAGCAGCCAAGTATCCACGCGGGAGGAGGCTTACAATGAGCAGTTCTTC
TRBJ2-7 . . TRBV27 CASSFGGGRNSEQYF TGTGCCAGCAGTTTTGGGGGCGGGAGAAATAGCGAGCAGTACTTC
TRBJ2-1 . . TRBV6-5 CASSRPSSGEQFF TGTGCCAGCAGCCGCCCGTCCAGTGGTGAGCAGTTCTTC
TRBJ2-5 . TRBD1 TRBV5-1 CASSSRTGPETQYF TGCGCCAGCAGCTCACGGACAGGTCCGGAGACCCAGTACTTC
TRBJ2-1 . . TRBV5-1 CASSLGSAPRADEQFF TGCGCCAGCAGCTTGGGTAGCGCCCCCCGTGCCGATGAGCAGTTCTTC
TRBJ1-1 once . TRBV5-4 CASSLAIWDTEAFF TGTGCCAGCAGCTTGGCGATATGGGACACTGAAGCTTTCTTT
TRBJ2-7 . TRBD1 TRBV5-1 CASSITGDPYEQYF TGCGCCAGCTCGATTACAGGGGACCCCTACGAGCAGTACTTC
TRBJ1-2 . . TRBV19 CASGDGIYGYTF TGTGCCAGTGGGGACGGAATCTATGGCTACACCTTC
TRBJ2-3 . TRBD2 TRBV5-1 CASSALAGTDTQYF TGCGCCAGCAGCGCCCTAGCGGGGACAGATACGCAGTATTTT
TRBJ2-7 . TRBD2 TRBV9 CASSVFPGGGVEQYF TGTGCCAGCAGCGTTTTCCCTGGGGGGGGAGTCGAGCAGTACTTC
TRBJ1-2 . TRBD1 TRBV27 CASSFPRDRDYGYTF TGTGCCAGCAGTTTTCCTCGGGACAGGGACTATGGCTACACCTTC
TRBJ2-5 . . TRBV15 CATSREIAGQETQYF TGTGCCACCAGCAGAGAGATAGCAGGGCAAGAGACCCAGTACTTC
TRBJ2-5 . . TRBV6-6 CASSRAQETQYF TGTGCCAGCAGCCGCGCTCAAGAGACCCAGTACTTC
TRBJ2-1 . . TRBV2 CASSEVGQGNFF .
TRBJ2-7 . . TRBV14 CASSQDIRDEQYF TGTGCCAGCAGCCAAGATATTAGGGACGAGCAGTACTTC
TRBJ2-1 . . TRBV11-2 CASRPPFKKIYNEQFF TGTGCCAGCAGGCCACCTTTCAAAAAGATTTACAATGAGCAGTTCTTC
TRBJ2-7 . . TRBV18 CASSPVAGSHEQYF TGTGCCAGCTCACCGGTCGCCGGGTCCCACGAGCAGTACTTC
TRBJ2-7 . . TRBV29-1 CSVLGTARDSYEQYF TGCAGCGTTCTAGGTACCGCAAGGGACTCCTACGAGCAGTACTTC